The present T cell receptor beta chain was sequenced within a study of T-cell memory formation after mild COVID-19. Overall study results and limits: CD4/CD8 balance held among clones contracting day 15 to 85, and later expanders leaned CD4+.

A note on this clonotype: Antigen unknown. A junction boundary mismatches the germline segment, possibly from a read error.

Germline assignment: CDR1 SGHAT and CDR2 FQNNGV. The CDR3 sequence is 15 residues long. A single record per CDR3 protein comes from TCRdb applying MiXCR to the 5' RACE reads. The data show more than 250,000 distinct CDR3 sequences, 15% to 20% seen once. The sequencing input was PBMCs or a T cell subset sorted from them (not recorded which). The sequence was collected from a man younger than 30 who had mild COVID-19 (a few samples of this study predate the infection). Cell type and time point are not known. The V gene is TRBV11-2, the J gene TRBJ2-2; unclear D gene. The CDR3 spells CARSLGYANTGELFF. For the CDR3, the DNA is TGTGCCAGAAGCTTAGGGTACGCGAACACCGGGGAGCTGTTTTTT.